This TCR beta chain derives from a study of T cell repertoires in cytomegalovirus infection. Across the whole study: Signatures in public TCR beta sequences pointed to both CMV infection and matching HLA type.

The CDR3 runs 13 residues. The germline gives CDR1 MRHNA, CDR2 SNTAGT. V was shortened by 10 bases and J by 4 bases, with 17 bases between the two germline ends. In regard to this clonotype: Its antigen is unknown.

MiXCR, applied by TCRdb to the reads, yields one record per CDR3 protein. Counted here are about 600,000 distinct CDR3 sequences, approximately 24% occurring once; the ten biggest clones make up roughly 8%. Study-wide findings and caveats: Dominating the ex vivo response were HLA-C-restricted CMV-specific TCR beta clonotypes. Frequencies of public TCR beta families were cumulated, and this identified carriers of CMV plus the relevant HLA.

What was sequenced was CD8+ T cells from PBMCs. V usage is TRBV6-4 and J usage is TRBJ2-7; the D is unclear. This clonotype was obtained from a human donor in good health (CMV status not recorded). Some clones in this sample may be carry-over from other donors' samples. The CDR3 protein is CAILPRTTYEQYF. CDR3 bases: TGTGCCATTTTGCCCAGAACCACTTACGAGCAGTACTTC.